This TCR beta chain was sequenced in a study of shared clonotypes between healthy human individuals. CDR3 length: 12 residues. CDR1 and CDR2 from the germline V gene are MNHNS and SASEGT. Between the trimmed V and J ends, which lost 3 bases and 5 bases, there was a span of 8 bases. Using immunoSEQ multiplex PCR, the repertoire was profiled, and TCRdb retains in-frame clones only, with some absent. The sample has around 1.9 million clones; over 85% are singletons. CD45RO-negative CD8 cells positively selected for CCR7 made up the naive population, which excluded terminally differentiated effector memory CD45RA+ cells.

Sequenced: naive CD8+ T cells from PBMCs. V and J are TRBV6-1 and TRBJ2-7; no clear D. This receptor was obtained from a man in his late teens or twenties in good health. Some clones in this sample may be carry-over from other donors' samples. The CDR3 DNA reads as TGTGCCAGCAGTGACGCCACGGACGAGCAGTACTTC. The encoded protein is CASSDATDEQYF.